A single sample is the source of the 31 T cell receptor beta chains below, sequenced in a study of shared clonotypes between healthy human individuals. The assay was immunoSEQ multiplex PCR, and TCRdb's table has in-frame clones only and misses some. The repertoire includes some 2 million clones, about 95% of them detected once, and roughly 1% sits in the top ten. CD45RO-negative cells were positively selected for CCR7, leaving out terminally differentiated effector memory CD45RA+ cells. Sequencing used naive CD8+ T cells sorted from blood. The receptors here all came from a man younger than 35 in good health.

This chain links TRBV6-5 with TRBJ2-1; TRBD2 aligns across 8 bases. The CDR3 has 16 amino acids. Per germline, CDR1 MNHEY and CDR2 SVGAGI. The trim removed 0 bases at V and 5 bases at J, leaving 6 bases unmatched. The CDR3 sequence: CASSYSSSGVNNEQFF. In DNA, the CDR3 is TGTGCCAGCAGTTACTCGAGTAGCGGGGTAAACAATGAGCAGTTCTTC.

Regarding this clone: Relative to the germline gene, one junction end is altered; a read error may explain this. J is TRBJ2-3 and V is TRBV2, with D perhaps TRBD1 (5 bases). The CDR3 has 11 amino acids. CDR1 and CDR2 (germline): SNHLY, FYNNEI. The CDR3 DNA is TGTGCCAGCAGTGCGACAGAAACGCAGTATTTT. It specifies CASSATETQYF.

J is TRBJ2-7 and V is TRBV7-8; D possibly corresponds to TRBD2 (6 bases). V lost 6 bases and J lost 6, with 18 bases in between. CDR3 length equals 14 residues. Germline CDR1 is SGHVS and CDR2 is FQNEAQ. CDR3 amino acids: CASSWDSLASEQYF. The CDR3, as DNA: TGTGCCAGCAGTTGGGACTCCCTGGCATCCGAGCAGTACTTC.

As concerns this clone: The same CDR3 can be traced to other DNA sequences in this sample. Here the CDR3 DNA reads TGTGCCAGCAGCTTAGTAGGGGCCTACGAGCAGTACTTC. Residues: CASSLVGAYEQYF. The chain is built from TRBV11-2 and TRBJ2-7, with a possible D match to TRBD1 (5 bases). The CDR3 is 13 residues long. Germline V gene sequence: CDR1 SGHAT, CDR2 FQNNGV. V dropped 1 base and J dropped 2 bases, with 6 bases sitting between them.

This chain connects TRBV5-4 to TRBJ1-2; tentative D call: TRBD1 (5 bases). V gave up 4 bases and J gave up 4 bases, with 14 bases separating them. Germline V gives CDR1 SGHNT, CDR2 YYREEE (reference sequence). The CDR3 is made up of 14 amino acids. CDR3 residues: CASSHRGDGYGYTF. The CDR3, as DNA: TGTGCCAGCAGCCACCGGGGGGACGGCTATGGCTACACCTTC.

This rearrangement joins TRBV10-3 to TRBJ2-7; D uncertain. This CDR3 is 13 amino acids long. Germline V gene sequence: CDR1 ENHRY, CDR2 SYGVKD. Trimming shortened V by 2 bases and J by 3 bases, and 8 bases separated the two germline ends. CDR3 protein: CAISEGRLYEQYF. The DNA of the CDR3 is TGTGCCATCAGTGAGGGCCGCCTCTACGAGCAGTACTTC.

The J gene is TRBJ1-6, the V gene TRBV6-4; a possible D gene is TRBD1 (5 bases). Germline CDR1 MRHNA, CDR2 SNTAGT. Trimming took 0 bases from V and 4 from J, leaving 7 bases between them. This CDR3 is 15 amino acids long. The chain's CDR3 is CASSDSAGYNSPLHF. The CDR3 DNA is TGTGCCAGCAGTGACTCCGCAGGGTATAATTCACCCCTCCACTTT.

The chain links TRBV11-2 to TRBJ2-1; D unresolved. CDR3 length: 12 amino acids. The germline V gene has CDR1 SGHAT and CDR2 FQNNGV. The V end lost 5 bases, the J end lost 10 bases, and 12 bases lay between the germline ends. CDR3 sequence (DNA): TGTGCCAGCAGCATCAATGGGGTGGAGCAGTTCTTC. The encoded protein is CASSINGVEQFF.

The genes are TRBV10-2 and TRBJ2-7, with 8 bases fitting TRBD1. Germline CDR1 and CDR2: WSHSY and SAAADI. V gave up 7 bases and J gave up 5 bases; unmatched junction bases: 7. The CDR3 is 13 residues long. The CDR3 DNA follows: TGCGCCAGCACCCGACAGGGGAACGACGAGCAGTACTTC. This encodes CASTRQGNDEQYF.

J is TRBJ2-7 and V is TRBV6-5, with no clear D. This CDR3 has 14 residues. Looked up from germline, CDR1 is MNHEY and CDR2 is SVGAGI. V lost 0 bases and J 4 bases, leaving 10 bases between the germline ends. The CDR3: CASSYSNPVYEQYF. The CDR3 region has the DNA TGTGCCAGCAGTTACTCGAATCCAGTATACGAGCAGTACTTC.

This clone showed up just once. The genes are TRBV27 and TRBJ1-1, with D possibly TRBD1 on 5 matching bases. V was clipped by 6 bases and J by 5 bases, with 13 bases between them. Per germline, CDR1 MNHEY and CDR2 SMNVEV (reference sequence). This CDR3 region has 13 residues. CDR3 sequence: CASSPGRGTEAFF. The CDR3 DNA sequence: TGTGCCAGCAGCCCTGGCCGGGGGACTGAAGCTTTCTTT.

The J gene is TRBJ2-5, the V gene TRBV5-5; TRBD1 might be the D (6 bases). Trimming removed 3 bases at V and 5 bases at J, with 23 bases between. The germline V gene encodes CDR1 SGHKS and CDR2 YYEKEE (reference sequence). The CDR3 loop spans 17 amino acids. CDR3: CASSSGQNGPRAETQYF. In DNA, the CDR3 is TGTGCCAGCAGCTCCGGACAGAATGGGCCAAGGGCGGAGACCCAGTACTTC.

About this clone: The identical CDR3 is also encoded by other nucleotide sequences in the sample. CDR3 DNA: TGTGCCAGCAGCCCGAGGGCCCCCTACGAGCAGTACTTC. It translates to CASSPRAPYEQYF. This chain uses TRBV7-2 with TRBJ2-7; D may be TRBD2 (5 bases). The germline CDR1 and CDR2 sequences are SGHTA and FQGNSA. With 5 bases removed from V and 2 bases from J, the gap between germline ends came to 10 bases. The CDR3 runs 13 residues.

The chain employs TRBV11-3 and TRBJ2-1; TRBD2 agrees at 14 bases. Germline-derived CDR1 and CDR2 are SGHNT and YENEEA. V shed 5 bases and J 9 bases; nucleotides not matched to a gene: 15. The CDR3 spans 18 residues. CDR3 bases: TGTGCCAGCAGCCCAGGGACCCGACTAGCGGGAGGGGAGGGTGAGCAGTTCTTC. Its translation: CASSPGTRLAGGEGEQFF.

This clone occurred a few times. The chain carries TRBV19 and TRBJ2-1; D uncertain. V lost 0 bases, J lost 9 bases, and 6 bases lay in between. Germline V gives CDR1 LNHDA, CDR2 SQIVND (reference sequence). The CDR3 loop spans 12 amino acids. CDR3 DNA sequence: TGTGCCAGTAGTATAGACGACACTGAGCAGTTCTTC. Translated: CASSIDDTEQFF.

The chain recombines TRBV7-9 with TRBJ1-4; D possibly corresponds to TRBD1 (5 bases). The germline CDR1 and CDR2 sequences are SEHNR and FQNEAQ (reference sequence). Trimming took off 2 bases at V and 4 bases at J, with 8 bases between the two ends. This CDR3 comprises 14 residues. The CDR3 here is CASSLSGLNEKLFF. Written as DNA, the CDR3 is TGTGCCAGCAGCTTATCAGGGCTTAATGAAAAACTGTTTTTT.

The rearrangement joins TRBV6-5 to TRBJ2-5; TRBD2 aligns across 10 bases. The germline gives CDR1 MNHEY, CDR2 SVGAGI. The length of the CDR3 is 15 residues. V lost 0 bases and J lost 5; bases outside the gene matches: 3. Written as DNA, the CDR3 is TGTGCCAGCAGTTACTCGGGACTAGCGCGGGAGACCCAGTACTTC. This sequence encodes CASSYSGLARETQYF.

Concerning this clone itself: Other DNA sequences within the sample encode an identical CDR3. V is TRBV19 and J is TRBJ2-7, with 7 bases aligning to TRBD1. The CDR3 extends over 13 amino acids. Trimming cost V 5 bases and J 1 base; bases outside gene matches: 2. Germline loops: CDR1 LNHDA, CDR2 SQIVND (reference sequence). CDR3 sequence: CASSPGGSYEQYF. CDR3 coding DNA: TGTGCCAGTAGTCCAGGGGGATCCTACGAGCAGTACTTC.

The chain carries TRBV7-9 and TRBJ2-7, with D unresolved. Germline CDR1 is SEHNR and CDR2 is FQNEAQ (reference sequence). This CDR3 is 16 amino acids long. Deletions cut 7 bases from V and 0 bases from J, with 19 bases between. The DNA for the CDR3 is TGTGCCAGCAATCCTTTCGACGGTTCTTACTCCTACGAGCAGTACTTC. As protein: CASNPFDGSYSYEQYF.

The chain links TRBV29-1 to TRBJ1-2; maybe TRBD1 (6 bases). Germline CDR1 and CDR2: SQVTM and ANQGSEA. The CDR3 sequence is 14 residues long. With 7 bases removed from V and 5 bases from J, the gap between germline ends came to 20 bases. CDR3 region: CSALMRGAGYGYTF. For the CDR3, the DNA is TGCAGCGCCCTAATGCGGGGGGCGGGATATGGCTACACCTTC.

The V call is TRBV10-3, the J call TRBJ2-7, with TRBD2 matching over 9 bases. The germline CDR1 and CDR2 sequences are ENHRY and SYGVKD. J was trimmed by 4 bases and V by 7 bases; bases with no gene match: 14. This CDR3 has 16 residues. DNA for the CDR3: TGTGCCATCAACCCGCCCCTAGCGGGGTTGTTTTACGAGCAGTACTTC. Translating gives CAINPPLAGLFYEQYF.

J is TRBJ2-1 and V is TRBV7-9, with 8 bases fitting TRBD2. The germline V gene has CDR1 SEHNR and CDR2 FQNEAQ (reference sequence). The CDR3 extends over 16 amino acids. J lost 12 bases, V lost 1 base, and 14 bases had no gene match. The CDR3 region has the DNA TGTGCCAGCAGCTTAGGGGAGGCCGGACTAGCTTTCCCGCAGTTCTTC. As protein: CASSLGEAGLAFPQFF. Variable domain in full (rest from reference TRBV7-9 and TRBJ2-1): DTGVSQNPRHKITKRGQNVTFRCDPISEHNRLYWYRQTLGQGPEFLTYFQNEAQLEKSRLLSDRFSAERPKGSFSTLEIQRTEQGDSAMYLCASSLGEAGLAFPQFFGPGTRLTVL.

The rearrangement joins TRBV9 to TRBJ2-5; 16 positions agree with TRBD2. The CDR3 loop spans 17 amino acids. With V trimmed by 0 bases and J by 3 bases, 2 bases remained unmatched. CDR1 and CDR2 from the germline V gene are SGDLS and YYNGEE. CDR3 loop: CASSVAGTSGGEETQYF. The CDR3 region has the DNA TGTGCCAGCAGCGTAGCGGGGACTAGCGGGGGGGAAGAGACCCAGTACTTC.

The rearrangement links TRBV2 to TRBJ2-1, with D possibly being TRBD1 (5 bases). With 5 bases removed from V and 6 bases from J, the gap between germline ends came to 20 bases. This CDR3 is 16 amino acids long. From germline, CDR1 is SNHLY and CDR2 FYNNEI. As DNA, the CDR3 is TGTGCCAGCAGTTTTCGACAGACACTTTTCACCAATGAGCAGTTCTTC. This gives the protein CASSFRQTLFTNEQFF.

The V gene is TRBV28, the J gene TRBJ1-4, with no clear D. The CDR3 is 15 amino acids. Trimming removed 5 bases at V and 0 bases at J, with 10 bases between. The germline CDR1 and CDR2 sequences are MDHEN and SYDVKM. CDR3 loop: CASSPSLTTNEKLFF. CDR3 DNA sequence: TGTGCCAGCAGTCCATCCCTTACAACTAATGAAAAACTGTTTTTT.

CDR3 sequence (DNA): TGTGCCAGCAGTTCCATACGGGACAGTCTTAATTCACCCCTCCACTTT. Translation: CASSSIRDSLNSPLHF. The chain carries TRBV27 and TRBJ1-6; TRBD1 agrees at 7 bases. V was clipped by 4 bases and J by 6 bases; unmatched bases: 9. This CDR3 region has 16 residues. Germline V gene sequence: CDR1 MNHEY, CDR2 SMNVEV (reference sequence).

The chain joins TRBV6-1 to TRBJ2-7; 7 bases match TRBD1. Germline V CDR1 and CDR2: MNHNS, SASEGT. The ends lost 1 base at V and 2 bases at J; junction bases unmatched: 8. This CDR3 contains 16 residues. The CDR3 protein is CASSEVPGGITYEQYF. The CDR3 DNA reads as TGTGCCAGCAGTGAAGTCCCAGGGGGTATAACCTACGAGCAGTACTTC.

The rearrangement joins TRBV14 to TRBJ2-3; 8 bases fit TRBD2. Per the germline V gene, CDR1 is SGHDN and CDR2 is FVKESK. V shed 1 base, J shed 7 bases, and the junction held 7 bases outside the gene matches. The CDR3 has 15 residues. The CDR3 loop is CASSQAGGPGYTQYF. The CDR3 DNA follows: TGTGCCAGCAGCCAAGCGGGGGGGCCGGGATATACGCAGTATTTT. Full variable domain (missing parts from reference TRBV14 and TRBJ2-3): EAGVTQFPSHSVIEKGQTVTLRCDPISGHDNLYWYRRVMGKEIKFLLHFVKESKQDESGMPNNRFLAERTGGTYSTLKVQPAELEDSGVYFCASSQAGGPGYTQYFGPGTRLTVL.

The chain carries TRBV2 and TRBJ1-5; TRBD1 might be the D (6 bases). V shed 2 bases and J shed 1 base, with 15 bases lying between them. The V gene's germline CDR1 is SNHLY and CDR2 FYNNEI. The CDR3 is 17 amino acids. CDR3 protein: CASSERSTGSSNQPQHF. The CDR3 DNA reads TGTGCCAGCAGTGAAAGGTCCACAGGGTCGAGCAATCAGCCCCAGCATTTT.

The gene calls are TRBV29-1 and TRBJ1-2; 7 bases are shared with TRBD1. V shed 3 bases and J 5 bases; nucleotides not matched to a gene: 3. Per the germline V gene, CDR1 is SQVTM and CDR2 is ANQGSEA. The length of the CDR3 is 12 residues. CDR3 coding DNA: TGCAGCGTTGACAGGGGGGAATATGGCTACACCTTC. Amino acid sequence: CSVDRGEYGYTF.

The rearrangement uses TRBV2 and TRBJ2-5, with 9 bases lining up with TRBD2. Trimming removed 3 bases from V and 4 bases from J; junction bases left unmatched: 6. Germline V CDR1 and CDR2: SNHLY, FYNNEI. The CDR3 length is 15 residues. The CDR3 DNA sequence: TGTGCCAGCAGTGAGGGAGCGGGGGGTGGAGAGACCCAGTACTTC. Encoded protein: CASSEGAGGGETQYF.